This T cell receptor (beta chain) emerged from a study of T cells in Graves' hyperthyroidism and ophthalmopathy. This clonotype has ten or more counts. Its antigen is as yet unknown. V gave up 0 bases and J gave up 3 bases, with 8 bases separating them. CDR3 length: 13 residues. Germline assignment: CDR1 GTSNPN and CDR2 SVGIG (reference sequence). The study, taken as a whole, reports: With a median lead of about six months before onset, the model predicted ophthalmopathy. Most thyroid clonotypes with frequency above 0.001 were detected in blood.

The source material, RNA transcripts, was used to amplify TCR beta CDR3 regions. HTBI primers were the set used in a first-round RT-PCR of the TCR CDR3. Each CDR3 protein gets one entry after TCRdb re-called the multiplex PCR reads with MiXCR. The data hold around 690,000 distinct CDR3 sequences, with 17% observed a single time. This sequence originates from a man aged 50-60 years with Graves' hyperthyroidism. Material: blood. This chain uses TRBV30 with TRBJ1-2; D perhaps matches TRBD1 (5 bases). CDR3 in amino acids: CAWSVGGYYGYTF. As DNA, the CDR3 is TGTGCCTGGAGTGTTGGGGGTTACTATGGCTACACCTTC.